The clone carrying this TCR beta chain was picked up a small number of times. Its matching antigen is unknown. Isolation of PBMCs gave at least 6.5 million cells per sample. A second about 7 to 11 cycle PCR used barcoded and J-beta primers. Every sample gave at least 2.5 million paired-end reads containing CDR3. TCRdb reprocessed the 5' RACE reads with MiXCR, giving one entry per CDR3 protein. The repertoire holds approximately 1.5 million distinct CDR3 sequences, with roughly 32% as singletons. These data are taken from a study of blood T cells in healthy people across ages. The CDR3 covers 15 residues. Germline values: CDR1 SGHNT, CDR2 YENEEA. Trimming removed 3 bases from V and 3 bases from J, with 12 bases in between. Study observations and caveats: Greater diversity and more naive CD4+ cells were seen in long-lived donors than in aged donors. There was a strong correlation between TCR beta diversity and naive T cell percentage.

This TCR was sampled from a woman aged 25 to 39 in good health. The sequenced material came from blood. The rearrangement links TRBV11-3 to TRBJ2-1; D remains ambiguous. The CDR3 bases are TGTGCCAGCAGCTTTCACTTAACAGACTACAATGAGCAGTTCTTC. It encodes CASSFHLTDYNEQFF.